This TCR beta chain originates from a study of T cell responses to AZD1222 COVID-19 vaccine. Study outcomes and limitations: Repertoires were obtained only post-peak T cell response.

The CDR3 covers 13 residues. Germline V gene sequence: CDR1 LNHDA, CDR2 SQIVND (reference sequence). The ends were cut back, 7 bases at V and 8 bases at J, with 14 bases in the middle. On this clone itself: What it recognizes is unknown.

Here immunoSEQ multiplex PCR was the method, and the copy in TCRdb shows in-frame clones only, minus some. The data hold 130,000 or so clones, with over 90% observed a single time. The sequence was obtained from an adult in good health. Specimen: peripheral blood, collected on day 0 of AZD1222 vaccination. The chain recombines TRBV19 with TRBJ1-4; unclear D gene. Here the CDR3 DNA reads TGTGCCAGTATGAACCTCGGGATCGAAAAACTGTTTTTT. Protein product: CASMNLGIEKLFF.